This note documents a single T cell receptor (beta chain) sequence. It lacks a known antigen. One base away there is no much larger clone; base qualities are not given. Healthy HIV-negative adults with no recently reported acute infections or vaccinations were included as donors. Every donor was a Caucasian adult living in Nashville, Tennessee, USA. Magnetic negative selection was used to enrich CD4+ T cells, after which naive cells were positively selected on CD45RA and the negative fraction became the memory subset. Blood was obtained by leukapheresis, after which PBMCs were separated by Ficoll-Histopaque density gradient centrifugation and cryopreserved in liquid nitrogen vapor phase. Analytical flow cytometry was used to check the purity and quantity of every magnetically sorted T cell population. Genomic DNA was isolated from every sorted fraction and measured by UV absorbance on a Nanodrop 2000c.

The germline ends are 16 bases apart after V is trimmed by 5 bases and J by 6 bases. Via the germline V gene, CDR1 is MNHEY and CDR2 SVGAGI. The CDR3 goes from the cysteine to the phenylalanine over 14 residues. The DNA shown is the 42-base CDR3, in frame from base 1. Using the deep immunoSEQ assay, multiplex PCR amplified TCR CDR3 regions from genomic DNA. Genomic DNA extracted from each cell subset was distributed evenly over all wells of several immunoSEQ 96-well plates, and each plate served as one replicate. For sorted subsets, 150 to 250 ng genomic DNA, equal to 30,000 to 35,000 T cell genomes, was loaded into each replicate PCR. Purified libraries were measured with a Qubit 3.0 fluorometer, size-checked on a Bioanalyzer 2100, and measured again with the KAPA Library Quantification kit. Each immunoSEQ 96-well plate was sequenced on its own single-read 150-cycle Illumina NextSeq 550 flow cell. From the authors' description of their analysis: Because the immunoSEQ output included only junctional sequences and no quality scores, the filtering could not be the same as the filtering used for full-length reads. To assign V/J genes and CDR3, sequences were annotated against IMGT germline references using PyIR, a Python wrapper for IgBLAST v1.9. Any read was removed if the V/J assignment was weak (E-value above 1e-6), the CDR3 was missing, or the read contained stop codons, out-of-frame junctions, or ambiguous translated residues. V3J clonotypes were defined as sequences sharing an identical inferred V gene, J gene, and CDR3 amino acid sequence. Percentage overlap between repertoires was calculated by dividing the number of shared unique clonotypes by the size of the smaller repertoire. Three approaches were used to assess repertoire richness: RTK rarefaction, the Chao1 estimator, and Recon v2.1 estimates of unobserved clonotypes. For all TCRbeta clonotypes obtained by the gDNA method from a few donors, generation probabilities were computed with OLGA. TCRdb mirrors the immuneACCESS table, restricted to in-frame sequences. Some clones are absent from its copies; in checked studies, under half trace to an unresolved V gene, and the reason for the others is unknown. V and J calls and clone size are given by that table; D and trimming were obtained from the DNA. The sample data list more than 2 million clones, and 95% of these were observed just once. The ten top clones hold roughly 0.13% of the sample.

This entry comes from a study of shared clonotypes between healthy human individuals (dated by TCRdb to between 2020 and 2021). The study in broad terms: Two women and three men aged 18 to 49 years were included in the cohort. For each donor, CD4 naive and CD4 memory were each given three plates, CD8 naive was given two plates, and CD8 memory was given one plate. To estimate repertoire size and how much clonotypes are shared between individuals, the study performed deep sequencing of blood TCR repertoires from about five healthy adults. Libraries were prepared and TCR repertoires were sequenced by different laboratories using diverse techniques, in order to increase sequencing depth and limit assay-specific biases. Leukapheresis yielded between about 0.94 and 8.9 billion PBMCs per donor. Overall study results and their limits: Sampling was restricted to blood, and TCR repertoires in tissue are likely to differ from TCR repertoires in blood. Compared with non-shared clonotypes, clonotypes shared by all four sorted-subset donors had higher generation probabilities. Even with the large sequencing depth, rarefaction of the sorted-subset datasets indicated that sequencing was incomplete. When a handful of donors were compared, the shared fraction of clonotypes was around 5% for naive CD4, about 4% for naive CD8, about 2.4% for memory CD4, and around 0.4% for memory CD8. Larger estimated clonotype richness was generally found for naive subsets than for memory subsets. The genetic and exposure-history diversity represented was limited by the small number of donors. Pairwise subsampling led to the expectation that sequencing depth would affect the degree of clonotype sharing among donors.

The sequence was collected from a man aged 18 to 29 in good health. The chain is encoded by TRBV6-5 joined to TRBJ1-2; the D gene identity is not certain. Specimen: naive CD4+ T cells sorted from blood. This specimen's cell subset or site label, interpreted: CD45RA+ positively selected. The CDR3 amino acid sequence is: CASSTPGSRHGYTF. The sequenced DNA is TGTGCCAGCAGTACTCCGGGATCCAGACATGGCTACACCTTC.